The T cell receptor beta chain under discussion was sequenced for a study of T cell repertoires in cytomegalovirus infection. Study as a whole: From public TCR beta signatures came an indication of both CMV infection and matching HLA type.

MiXCR, run by TCRdb on the reads, gives a single entry per CDR3 protein. The table has about 600,000 distinct CDR3 sequences, approximately 24% seen once. This TCR derives from a human donor in good health (CMV status not recorded). Some clones in this sample may be carry-over from other donors' samples. Sequencing was done on a sample of CD8+ T cells from PBMCs.

CDR3 sequence reads: CATSLRMGITEAFF. The CDR3 DNA follows: TGTGCCACCAGCCTCAGGATGGGGATCACTGAAGCTTTCTTT. This chain uses TRBV15 with TRBJ1-1; the D is unclear. The germline CDR1 and CDR2 sequences are LNHNV and YYDKDF (reference sequence). Trimming took 5 bases from V and 4 from J, leaving 14 bases between them. The CDR3 is 14 amino acids.